A single TCR beta chain is shown here with its context. Its antigen is not identified. This sample is part of a study of T cell responses to AZD1222 COVID-19 vaccine. General study results and limits: In the spike-specific TCR repertoire, nearly half reportedly target unmutated variant regions. AZD1222 recipients seropositive at baseline numbered only five or six. Repertoire samples came only from after the peak T cell response. White British ancestry dominated among donors, who included more females, and clonal diversity was possibly underestimated.

This CDR3 comprises 19 residues. Germline CDR1 LNHDA, CDR2 SQIVND (reference sequence). Trimming shortened V by 3 bases and J by 0 bases, and 21 bases separated the two germline ends. The protocol was immunoSEQ multiplex PCR, while the TCRdb copy is restricted to in-frame clones and leaves out a portion. Found here are about 140,000 clones, approximately 90% of them singletons; the top ten hold roughly 3.1%. The rearrangement links TRBV19 to TRBJ1-3; D perhaps matches TRBD1 (5 bases). Sequencing was performed on peripheral blood, taken on day 0 of AZD1222 vaccination. This clonotype was sampled from an adult in good health. The CDR3: CASSIAPGGHETSGNTIYF. CDR3 bases: TGTGCCAGTAGTATTGCCCCCGGTGGACACGAAACCTCTGGAAACACCATATATTTT.